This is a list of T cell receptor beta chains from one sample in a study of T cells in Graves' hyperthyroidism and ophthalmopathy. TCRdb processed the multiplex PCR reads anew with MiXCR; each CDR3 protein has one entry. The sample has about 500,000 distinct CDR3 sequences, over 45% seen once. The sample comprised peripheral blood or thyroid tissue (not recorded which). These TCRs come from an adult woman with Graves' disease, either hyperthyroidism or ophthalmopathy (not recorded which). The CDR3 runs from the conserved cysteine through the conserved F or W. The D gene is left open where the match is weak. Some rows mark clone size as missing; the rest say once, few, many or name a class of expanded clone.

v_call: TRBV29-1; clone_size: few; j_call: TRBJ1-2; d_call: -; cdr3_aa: CSVGRVGYGYTF; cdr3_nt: TGCAGCGTTGGGAGGGTCGGGTATGGCTACACCTTC
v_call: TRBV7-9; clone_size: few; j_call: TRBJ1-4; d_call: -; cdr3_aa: CASSSMEGWSEKLFF; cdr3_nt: TGTGCCAGCAGCTCCATGGAGGGATGGAGTGAAAAACTGTTTTTT
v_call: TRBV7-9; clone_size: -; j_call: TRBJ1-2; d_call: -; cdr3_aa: CASSLADRLFNYGYTF; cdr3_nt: TGTGCCAGCAGCTTAGCGGATCGACTCTTTAACTATGGCTACACCTTC
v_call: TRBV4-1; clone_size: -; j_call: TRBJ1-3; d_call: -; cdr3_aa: CANSQANRAEDTIYF; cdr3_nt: TGCGCCAACAGCCAAGCCAACAGGGCAGAGGACACCATATATTTT
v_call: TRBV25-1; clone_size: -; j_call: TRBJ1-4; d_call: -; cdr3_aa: CASGPGEDSEKLFF; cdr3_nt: TGTGCCAGCGGCCCCGGAGAAGATAGCGAAAAACTGTTTTTT
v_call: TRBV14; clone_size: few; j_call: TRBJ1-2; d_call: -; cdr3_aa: CASSQSNYGYTF; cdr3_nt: TGTGCCAGCAGCCAGTCTAACTATGGCTACACCTTC
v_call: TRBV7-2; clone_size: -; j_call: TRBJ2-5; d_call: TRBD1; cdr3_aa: CASSTRTGAETQYF; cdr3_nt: TGTGCCAGCAGCACCCGGACAGGGGCGGAGACCCAGTACTTC
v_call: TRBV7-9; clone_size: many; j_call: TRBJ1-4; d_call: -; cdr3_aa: CASSPVGSGEKLFF; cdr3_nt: TGTGCCAGCAGCCCAGTAGGGTCGGGCGAAAAACTGTTTTTT
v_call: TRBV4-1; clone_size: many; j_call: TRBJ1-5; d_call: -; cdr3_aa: CASSRGLQGPRNQPQHF; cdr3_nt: TGCGCCAGCAGCCGTGGACTACAGGGCCCACGGAATCAGCCCCAGCATTTT
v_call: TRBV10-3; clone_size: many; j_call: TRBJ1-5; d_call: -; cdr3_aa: CAISEHRQDNQPQHF; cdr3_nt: TGTGCCATCAGTGAGCATCGACAGGACAATCAGCCCCAGCATTTT
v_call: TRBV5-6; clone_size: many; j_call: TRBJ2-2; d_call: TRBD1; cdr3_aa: CASSLPRGRSGELFF; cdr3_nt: TGTGCCAGCAGCTTGCCCAGGGGGCGGTCCGGGGAGCTGTTTTTT
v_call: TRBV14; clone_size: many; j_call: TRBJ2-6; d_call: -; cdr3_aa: CASSLTPDSGANVLTF; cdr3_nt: TGTGCCAGCAGCCTAACTCCAGACTCTGGGGCCAACGTCCTGACTTTC
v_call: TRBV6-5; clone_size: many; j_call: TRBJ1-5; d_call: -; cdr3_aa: CASSLTQGSQPQHF; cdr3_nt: TGTGCCAGCAGTTTAACTCAGGGGTCTCAGCCCCAGCATTTT
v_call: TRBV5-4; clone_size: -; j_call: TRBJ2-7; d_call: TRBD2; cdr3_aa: CASSLGLAPSYEQYF; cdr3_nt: TGTGCCAGCAGCTTGGGACTAGCGCCTTCCTACGAGCAGTACTTC
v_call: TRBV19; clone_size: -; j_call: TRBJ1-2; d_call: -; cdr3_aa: CASSIWGDTDGYTF; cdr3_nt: TGTGCCAGTAGTATTTGGGGAGACACTGATGGCTACACCTTC
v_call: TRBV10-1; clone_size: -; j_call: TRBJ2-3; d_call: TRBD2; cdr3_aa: CASSEDRLAGVDTQYF; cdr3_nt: TGCGCCAGCAGTGAGGATAGACTAGCGGGAGTAGATACGCAGTATTTT
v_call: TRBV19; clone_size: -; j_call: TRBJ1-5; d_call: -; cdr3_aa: CASSMSGIRNQPQHF; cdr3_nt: TGTGCCAGTAGTATGTCCGGGATCCGCAATCAGCCCCAGCATTTT
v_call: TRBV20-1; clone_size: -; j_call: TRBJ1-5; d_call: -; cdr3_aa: CSARAARAGGEDNQPQHF; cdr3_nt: TGCAGTGCTAGAGCCGCTCGGGCCGGGGGCGAGGACAATCAGCCCCAGCATTTT
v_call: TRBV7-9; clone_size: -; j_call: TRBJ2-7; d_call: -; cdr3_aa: CASRYGAYEQYF; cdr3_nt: TGTGCCAGCAGGTACGGGGCCTACGAGCAGTACTTC
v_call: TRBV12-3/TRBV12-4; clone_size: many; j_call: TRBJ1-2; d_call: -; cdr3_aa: CASSSMGSGYTF; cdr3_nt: TGTGCCAGCAGTTCTATGGGCTCGGGCTACACCTTC
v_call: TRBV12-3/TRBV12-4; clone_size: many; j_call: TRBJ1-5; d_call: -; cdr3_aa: CASSFRTSQPQHF; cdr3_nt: TGTGCCAGCAGTTTCCGTACCAGTCAGCCCCAGCATTTT
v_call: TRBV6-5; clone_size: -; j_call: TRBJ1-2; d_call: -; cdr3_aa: CASSPVGGEYYGYTF; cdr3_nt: TGTGCCAGCAGTCCCGTTGGGGGGGAATACTATGGCTACACCTTC
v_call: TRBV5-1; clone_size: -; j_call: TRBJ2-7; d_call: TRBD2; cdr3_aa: CASRRAGAWNEQYF; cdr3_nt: TGCGCCAGCAGACGTGCGGGAGCATGGAACGAGCAGTACTTC
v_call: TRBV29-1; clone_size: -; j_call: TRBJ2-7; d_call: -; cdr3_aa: CSVEAVGAREQYF; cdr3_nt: TGCAGCGTTGAGGCGGTGGGGGCGAGAGAGCAGTACTTC
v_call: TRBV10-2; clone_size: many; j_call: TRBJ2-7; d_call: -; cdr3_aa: CASSATTWSSSPEQYF; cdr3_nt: TGCGCCAGCAGCGCCACAACCTGGTCTTCGAGTCCCGAGCAGTACTTC
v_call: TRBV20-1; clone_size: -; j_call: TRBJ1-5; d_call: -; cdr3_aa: CSAWSLMGGPNQPQHF; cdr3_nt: TGCAGTGCCTGGAGTCTAATGGGGGGTCCCAATCAGCCCCAGCATTTT
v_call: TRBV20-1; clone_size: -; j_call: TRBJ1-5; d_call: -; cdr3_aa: CSARRGASNQPQHF; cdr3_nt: TGCAGTGCTAGAAGGGGGGCTAGCAACCAGCCCCAGCATTTT
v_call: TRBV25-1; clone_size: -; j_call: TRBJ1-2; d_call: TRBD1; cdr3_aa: CASSEWGQGAKGYTF; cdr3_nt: TGTGCCAGCAGTGAATGGGGACAGGGGGCGAAGGGCTACACCTTC
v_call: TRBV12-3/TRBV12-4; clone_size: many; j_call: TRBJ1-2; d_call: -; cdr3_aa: CASSNSVTGFLYGYTF; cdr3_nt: TGTGCCAGCAGTAATTCGGTAACAGGGTTCCTCTATGGCTACACCTTC
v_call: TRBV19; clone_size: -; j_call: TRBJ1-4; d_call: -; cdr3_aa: CASSWDMARKLFF; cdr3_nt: TGTGCCAGTAGTTGGGACATGGCCCGAAAACTGTTTTTT
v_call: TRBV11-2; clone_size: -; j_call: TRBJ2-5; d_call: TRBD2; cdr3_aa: CASTGLAGAVQETQYF; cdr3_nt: TGTGCCAGCACCGGGCTGGCGGGAGCCGTCCAAGAGACCCAGTACTTC
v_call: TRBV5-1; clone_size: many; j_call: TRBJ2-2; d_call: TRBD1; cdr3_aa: CASRRGQPNTGELFF; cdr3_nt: TGCGCCAGCAGACGGGGACAGCCTAACACCGGGGAGCTGTTTTTT
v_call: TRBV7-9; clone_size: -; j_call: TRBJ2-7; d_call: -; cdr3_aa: CASNNQGGSSYEQYF; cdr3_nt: TGTGCCAGCAACAACCAGGGGGGTAGCTCCTACGAGCAGTACTTC
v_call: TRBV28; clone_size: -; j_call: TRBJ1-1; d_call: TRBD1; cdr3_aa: CASSYFGTAPEAFF; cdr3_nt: TGTGCCAGCAGTTATTTCGGGACAGCCCCTGAAGCTTTCTTT
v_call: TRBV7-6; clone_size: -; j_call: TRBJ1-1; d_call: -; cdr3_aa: CASSFSLGANTEAFF; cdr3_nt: TGTGCCAGCAGCTTCAGTCTGGGAGCGAACACTGAAGCTTTCTTT
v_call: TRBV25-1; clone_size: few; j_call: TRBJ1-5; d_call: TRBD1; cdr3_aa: CASSRDRGHNQPQHF; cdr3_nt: TGTGCCAGCAGCCGCGACAGGGGCCACAATCAGCCCCAGCATTTT
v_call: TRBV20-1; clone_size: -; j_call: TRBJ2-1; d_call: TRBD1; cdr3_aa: CSAPWTGVNEQFF; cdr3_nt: TGCAGTGCTCCCTGGACAGGGGTTAATGAGCAGTTCTTC
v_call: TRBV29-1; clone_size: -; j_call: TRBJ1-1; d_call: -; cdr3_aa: CSAGLGPTEAFF; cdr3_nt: TGCAGCGCCGGGTTGGGTCCCACTGAAGCTTTCTTT
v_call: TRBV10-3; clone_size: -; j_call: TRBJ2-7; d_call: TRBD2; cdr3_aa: CAISGVAGVYEQYF; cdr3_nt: TGTGCCATCAGTGGAGTAGCGGGAGTGTACGAGCAGTACTTC
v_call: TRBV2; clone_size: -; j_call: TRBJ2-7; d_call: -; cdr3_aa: CASRELAVYEQYF; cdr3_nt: TGTGCCAGCAGGGAACTAGCTGTCTACGAGCAGTACTTC
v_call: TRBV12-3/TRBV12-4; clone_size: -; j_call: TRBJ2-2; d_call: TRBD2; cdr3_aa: CASSPLGLAGVVVYWELFF; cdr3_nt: TGTGCCAGCAGCCCTCTCGGGCTAGCGGGAGTGGTGGTGTACTGGGAGCTGTTTTTT
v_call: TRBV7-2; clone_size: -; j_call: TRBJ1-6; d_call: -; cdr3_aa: CASSEGTRTPLHF; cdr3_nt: TGTGCCAGCAGCGAGGGGACCCGCACACCCCTCCACTTT
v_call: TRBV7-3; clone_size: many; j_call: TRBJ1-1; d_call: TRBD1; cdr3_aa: CASSGQGGGTEAFF; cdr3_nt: TGTGCCAGCAGCGGACAGGGAGGGGGCACTGAAGCTTTCTTT
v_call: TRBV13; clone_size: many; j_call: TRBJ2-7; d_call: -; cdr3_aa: CASSTKNSYEQYF; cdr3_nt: TGTGCCAGCAGTACTAAAAACTCCTACGAGCAGTACTTC
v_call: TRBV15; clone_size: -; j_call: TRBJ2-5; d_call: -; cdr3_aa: CATSRARGTGRQETQYF; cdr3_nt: TGTGCCACCAGCAGAGCCCGGGGAACAGGACGCCAAGAGACCCAGTACTTC
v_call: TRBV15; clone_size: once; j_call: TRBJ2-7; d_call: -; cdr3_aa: CATSREDMSQYF; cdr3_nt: TGTGCCACCAGCAGAGAGGACATGTCGCAGTACTTC
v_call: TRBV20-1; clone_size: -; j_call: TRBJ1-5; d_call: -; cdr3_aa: CSARRSEASNQPQHF; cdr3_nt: TGCAGTGCTAGAAGGTCGGAGGCAAGCAATCAGCCCCAGCATTTT
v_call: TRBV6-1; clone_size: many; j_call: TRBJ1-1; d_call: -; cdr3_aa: CASSEAWGGMGTEAFF; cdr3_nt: TGTGCCAGCAGTGAGGCCTGGGGGGGAATGGGCACTGAAGCTTTCTTT
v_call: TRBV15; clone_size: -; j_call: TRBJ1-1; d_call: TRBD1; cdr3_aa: CATSRSGGQAEAFF; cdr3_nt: TGTGCCACCAGCAGGTCAGGGGGACAGGCTGAAGCTTTCTTT